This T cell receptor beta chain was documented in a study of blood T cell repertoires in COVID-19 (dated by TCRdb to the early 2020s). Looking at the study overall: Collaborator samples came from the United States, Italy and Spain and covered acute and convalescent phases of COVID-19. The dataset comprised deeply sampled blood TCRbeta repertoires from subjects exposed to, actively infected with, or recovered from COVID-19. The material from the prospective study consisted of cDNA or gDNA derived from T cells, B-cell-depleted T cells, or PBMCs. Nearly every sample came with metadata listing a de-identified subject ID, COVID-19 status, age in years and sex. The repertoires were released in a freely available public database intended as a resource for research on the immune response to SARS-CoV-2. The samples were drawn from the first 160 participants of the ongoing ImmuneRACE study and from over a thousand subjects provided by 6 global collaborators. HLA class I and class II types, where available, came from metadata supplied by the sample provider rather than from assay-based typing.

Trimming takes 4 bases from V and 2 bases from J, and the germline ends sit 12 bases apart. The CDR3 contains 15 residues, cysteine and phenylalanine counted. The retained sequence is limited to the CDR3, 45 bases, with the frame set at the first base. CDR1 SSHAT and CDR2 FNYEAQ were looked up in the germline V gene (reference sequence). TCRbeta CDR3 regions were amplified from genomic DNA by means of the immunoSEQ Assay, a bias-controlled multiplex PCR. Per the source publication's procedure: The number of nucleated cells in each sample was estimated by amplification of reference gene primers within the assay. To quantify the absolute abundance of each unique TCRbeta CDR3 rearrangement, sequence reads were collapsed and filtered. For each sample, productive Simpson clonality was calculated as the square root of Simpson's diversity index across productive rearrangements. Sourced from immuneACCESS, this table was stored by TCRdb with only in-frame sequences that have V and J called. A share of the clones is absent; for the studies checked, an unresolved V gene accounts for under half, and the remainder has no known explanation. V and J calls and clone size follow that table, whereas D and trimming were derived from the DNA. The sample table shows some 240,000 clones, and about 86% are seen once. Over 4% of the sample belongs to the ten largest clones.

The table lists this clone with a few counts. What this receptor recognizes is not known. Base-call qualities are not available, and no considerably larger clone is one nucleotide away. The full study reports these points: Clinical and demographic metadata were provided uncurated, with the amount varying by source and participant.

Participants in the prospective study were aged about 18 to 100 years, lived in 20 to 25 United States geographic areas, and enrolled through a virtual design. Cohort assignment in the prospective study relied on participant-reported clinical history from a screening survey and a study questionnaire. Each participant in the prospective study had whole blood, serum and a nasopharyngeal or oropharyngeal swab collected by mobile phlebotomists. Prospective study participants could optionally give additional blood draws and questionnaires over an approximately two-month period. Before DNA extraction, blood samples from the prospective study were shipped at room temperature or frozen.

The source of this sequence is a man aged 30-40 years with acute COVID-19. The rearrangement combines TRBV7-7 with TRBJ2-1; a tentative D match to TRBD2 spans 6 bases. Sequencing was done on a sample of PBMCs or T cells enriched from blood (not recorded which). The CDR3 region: CASSSSPGAYNEQFF. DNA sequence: TGTGCCAGCAGCTCCTCGCCGGGGGCCTACAATGAGCAGTTCTTC.